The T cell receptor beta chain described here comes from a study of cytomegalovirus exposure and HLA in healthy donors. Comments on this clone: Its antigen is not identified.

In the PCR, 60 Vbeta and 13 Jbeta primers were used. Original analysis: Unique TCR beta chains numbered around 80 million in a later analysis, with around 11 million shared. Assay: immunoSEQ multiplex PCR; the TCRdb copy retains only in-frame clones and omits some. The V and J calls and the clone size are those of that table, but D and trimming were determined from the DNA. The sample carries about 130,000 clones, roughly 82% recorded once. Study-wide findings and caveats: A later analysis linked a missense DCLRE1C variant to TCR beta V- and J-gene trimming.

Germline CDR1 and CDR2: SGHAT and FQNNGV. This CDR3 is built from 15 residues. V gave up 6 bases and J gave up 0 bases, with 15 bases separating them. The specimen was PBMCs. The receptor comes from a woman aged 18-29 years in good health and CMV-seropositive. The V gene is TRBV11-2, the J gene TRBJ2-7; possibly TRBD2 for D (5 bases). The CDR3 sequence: CASRTIRESSYEQYF. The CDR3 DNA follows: TGTGCCAGCAGGACTATAAGGGAGAGCTCCTACGAGCAGTACTTC.